The clone carrying this T cell receptor (beta chain) was recorded only once. Germline CDR1 reads MGHRA; CDR2 reads YSYEKL. The CDR3 runs 18 residues. The V gene end was trimmed by 4 bases and the J gene end by 1 base; junction bases not matched to a gene: 11. This entry belongs to a study of blood T cell repertoires in COVID-19. The table came from immunoSEQ multiplex PCR; TCRdb's copy has only in-frame clones and leaves some out. The sample has more than 200,000 clones, around nine tenths seen once. This TCR was sampled from a man aged 30-40 years in a cohort exposed to, infected with or recovered from COVID-19 (not recorded which). The specimen was PBMCs or T cells enriched from blood (not recorded which). The chain joins TRBV4-1 to TRBJ1-3, with 9 bases lining up with TRBD1. CDR3 DNA sequence: TGCGCCAGCAGCCTTAGGGGGACAGGGTTGTCGTCTGGAAACACCATATATTTT. This encodes CASSLRGTGLSSGNTIYF.